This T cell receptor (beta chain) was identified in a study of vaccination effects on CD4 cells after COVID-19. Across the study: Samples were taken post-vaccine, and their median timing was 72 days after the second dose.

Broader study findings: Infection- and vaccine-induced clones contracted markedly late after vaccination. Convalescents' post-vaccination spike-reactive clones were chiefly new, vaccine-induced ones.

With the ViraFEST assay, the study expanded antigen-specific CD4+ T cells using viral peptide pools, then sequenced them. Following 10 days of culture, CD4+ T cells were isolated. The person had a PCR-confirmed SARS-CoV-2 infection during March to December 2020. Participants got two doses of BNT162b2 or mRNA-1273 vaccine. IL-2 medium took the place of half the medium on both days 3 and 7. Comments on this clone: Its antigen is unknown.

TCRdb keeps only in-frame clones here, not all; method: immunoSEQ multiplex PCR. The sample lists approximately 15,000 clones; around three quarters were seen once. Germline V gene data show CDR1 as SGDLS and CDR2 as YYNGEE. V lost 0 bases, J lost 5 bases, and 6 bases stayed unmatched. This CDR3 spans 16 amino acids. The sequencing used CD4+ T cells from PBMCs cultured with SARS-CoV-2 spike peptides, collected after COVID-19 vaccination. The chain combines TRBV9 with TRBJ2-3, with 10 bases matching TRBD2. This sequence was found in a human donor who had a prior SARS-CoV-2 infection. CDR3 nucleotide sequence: TGTGCCAGCAGCGTAGGTCCGGCTAGCGGGAGAGATACGCAGTATTTT. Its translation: CASSVGPASGRDTQYF.